This T cell receptor (beta chain) was found in a study of T cell responses to AZD1222 COVID-19 vaccine. Measured with immunoSEQ multiplex PCR; TCRdb has only the in-frame clones, and not every one. The sample records 85,000 to 130,000 clones, about 83% being singletons. Comment on this clone: Within the sample, other DNA sequences also encode this same CDR3.

The CDR3 sequence is 13 residues long. The V gene's germline CDR1 is SGHTA and CDR2 FQGNSA. Trimming removed 1 base at V and 2 bases at J, with 5 bases between. This sequence joins TRBV7-2 and TRBJ1-2; no reliable D call. Sequences were derived from peripheral blood, sampled on day 0 of AZD1222 vaccination. The TCR originated in an adult in good health. The CDR3 loop is CASSLDGNYGYTF. The CDR3 DNA reads TGTGCCAGCAGCTTAGACGGGAACTATGGCTACACCTTC.